This T cell receptor (beta chain) stems from a study of blood T cell repertoires in COVID-19. Patients in Seattle were enrolled during active infection, then followed longitudinally. Trimming cost V 4 bases and J 4 bases, with 21 bases left between them. The CDR3 loop spans 16 amino acids. Looked up from germline, CDR1 is SGDLS and CDR2 is YYNGEE. Libraries were prepared by immunoSEQ multiplex PCR; TCRdb keeps only in-frame clonotypes and omits some of them. Here the sample spans around 270,000 clones, more than 65% being singletons. The receptor comes from a person aged 65 to 79 with COVID-19, enrolled during active disease. This sequence joins TRBV9 and TRBJ2-7, with a weak D call TRBD2 (6 bases). Material: peripheral blood. The CDR3 loop is CASSLGVGGVGYEQYF. The CDR3 DNA sequence: TGTGCCAGCAGCCTTGGTGTGGGCGGGGTAGGGTACGAGCAGTACTTC. Looking up the rest from reference TRBV9 and TRBJ2-7 gives the full variable domain: DSGVTQTPKHLITATGQRVTLRCSPRSGDLSVYWYQQSLDQGLQFLIQYYNGEERAKGNILERFSAQQFPDLHSELNLSSLELGDSALYFCASSLGVGGVGYEQYFGPGTRLTVT.